This T cell receptor beta chain was captured in a study of blood T cell repertoires in COVID-19. All exposed participants met a person with COVID-19 within 2 weeks before entering the study. Libraries were prepared by immunoSEQ multiplex PCR; TCRdb keeps only in-frame clonotypes and omits some of them. The top ten hold about 4.5% of the sample, which has approximately 200,000 clones, 86% seen once. Sequences were obtained from PBMCs or T cells enriched from blood (not recorded which). The TCR comes from a woman aged 25 to 39 who had been exposed to COVID-19.

The CDR3 spells CASSIDNGQEKTQYF. The CDR3 coding sequence is TGTGCCAGTAGTATAGATAACGGACAGGAAAAGACCCAGTACTTC. The rearrangement links TRBV19 to TRBJ2-5, with 7 bases matching TRBD1. Germline lookup yields CDR1 LNHDA and CDR2 SQIVND (reference sequence). Losses at the gene ends were 0 bases for V and 6 bases for J; bases not matched to a gene: 7. This CDR3 contains 15 residues. Using reference TRBV19 and TRBJ2-5 for the parts outside the CDR3, the full variable domain is DGGITQSPKYLFRKEGQNVTLSCEQNLNHDAMYWYRQDPGQGLRLIYYSQIVNDFQKGDIAEGYSVSREKKESFPLTVTSAQKNPTAFYLCASSIDNGQEKTQYFGPGTRLLVL.